This is a list of T cell receptor beta chains from one sample in a study of blood T cell repertoires in COVID-19. The repertoire was sequenced with immunoSEQ multiplex PCR; TCRdb's copy has only in-frame clones and lacks some. This table has 400,000 or so clones, around 87% appearing once. The specimen sequenced was PBMCs or T cells enriched from blood (not recorded which). The receptors originated from a man younger than 40 who had recovered from COVID-19. The conserved cysteine and the conserved F or W are not part of the CDR3 here. Fields, in order: V gene, CDR3 protein.

TRBV27 | ASSLNRQGLWGYT
TRBV5-1 | ASSLEGGSLAGELF
TRBV3-1/TRBV3-2 | ASSQLANIQY
TRBV7-9 | ASSLSRDKFRDTQY
TRBV6-5 | ASSIGQGAVGYT
TRBV5-4 | ASSLDTGNTIY
TRBV4-1 | ASSQTVRNTEAF
TRBV5-1 | ASCGTGGEGEKLF
TRBV21-1 | ASSKTLARSDQPQH
TRBV24-1 | ATSDSGHRSYEQY
TRBV5-4 | ASSLGTHSYEQY
TRBV19 | ASRMDSPTDTQY
TRBV18 | ASTVETGSHGYT
TRBV5-1 | ASSLGPGAYEQY
TRBV30 | AWRGQGLDEQY
TRBV28 | ASSLPGRGETQY
TRBV29-1 | SARQASGDTEAF
TRBV11-2 | ASSLFRGFEQY
TRBV20-1 | SASILDGYT
TRBV18 | ASSPSPLGLAEAF
TRBV28 | ASSLIRGAETQY
TRBV4-1 | ASSQDLLGALEQY